The 19 T cell receptor beta chains reported below all come from one sample, sequenced in a study of blood T cell repertoires in COVID-19. Produced via immunoSEQ multiplex PCR; TCRdb's table is partial and in-frame only. This sample has 60,000 or so clones; around 90% occur once, and the top ten carry roughly 9.1%. Sample: peripheral blood. Receptors were obtained from a human donor with acute or convalescent COVID-19. The donor label of this sample is uncertain.

This chain uses TRBV7-3 with TRBJ2-2; D unclear. The CDR3 covers 14 residues. From germline, CDR1 is SGHTA and CDR2 FQGTGA. V shed 3 bases and J shed 1 base, with 6 bases lying between them. CDR3 in amino acids: CASSFSRNTGELFF. The CDR3 DNA follows: TGTGCCAGCAGCTTTTCCAGGAACACCGGGGAGCTGTTTTTT.

This chain uses TRBV4-1 with TRBJ2-1, with 10 bases matching TRBD2. The germline gives CDR1 MGHRA, CDR2 YSYEKL. The CDR3 length is 17 residues. V shed 1 base and J 4 bases; nucleotides not matched to a gene: 7. CDR3 amino acids: CASSQAFVAGGYNEQFF. The CDR3 DNA follows: TGCGCCAGCAGCCAAGCTTTCGTAGCGGGGGGATACAATGAGCAGTTCTTC.

The V gene is TRBV5-4, the J gene TRBJ2-3; 7 nucleotides line up with TRBD1. The CDR3 is 16 amino acids. CDR1 SGHNT and CDR2 YYREEE come from the germline V gene (reference sequence). Unmatched junction bases numbered 10, after V lost 4 bases and J lost 2 bases. The CDR3: CASSHWDRRITDTQYF. The CDR3 DNA sequence: TGTGCCAGCAGCCATTGGGACAGACGAATCACAGATACGCAGTATTTT.

The gene calls are TRBV28 and TRBJ2-5; D gene unclear. This CDR3 has 13 residues. V shed 3 bases and J shed 2 bases, with 7 bases lying between them. Per the germline V gene, CDR1 is MDHEN and CDR2 is SYDVKM. The CDR3 DNA reads TGTGCCAGCAGTTTGGGCAGTCAAGAGACCCAGTACTTC. Translation: CASSLGSQETQYF.

V and J are TRBV14 and TRBJ1-2; D unclear. V dropped 2 bases and J dropped 0 bases, with 16 bases sitting between them. The CDR3 totals 17 residues. Germline V gene sequence: CDR1 SGHDN, CDR2 FVKESK. DNA for the CDR3: TGTGCCAGCAGCCAATTTAAGCGGGGAGAGGCTAACTATGGCTACACCTTC. Amino acids: CASSQFKRGEANYGYTF.

The chain links TRBV19 to TRBJ2-2, with a weak D call TRBD1 (5 bases). V was clipped by 4 bases and J by 2 bases, with 11 bases between them. Germline loops: CDR1 LNHDA, CDR2 SQIVND (reference sequence). The CDR3 is made up of 15 amino acids. CDR3 nucleotide sequence: TGTGCCAGTAGTAGTAGACAGCGCAACACCGGGGAGCTGTTTTTT. Its protein is CASSSRQRNTGELFF. The whole variable domain, remainder taken from reference TRBV19 and TRBJ2-2, is DGGITQSPKYLFRKEGQNVTLSCEQNLNHDAMYWYRQDPGQGLRLIYYSQIVNDFQKGDIAEGYSVSREKKESFPLTVTSAQKNPTAFYLCASSSRQRNTGELFFGEGSRLTVL.

J is TRBJ1-2 and V is TRBV18, with D unresolved. CDR3 length: 13 amino acids. The V gene's germline CDR1 is KGHSH and CDR2 LQKENI. V lost 1 base to trimming and J lost 6 bases, with 9 bases between them. The CDR3 is CASSPQTTDGYTF. CDR3 nucleotide sequence: TGTGCCAGCTCACCACAAACCACGGATGGCTACACCTTC. The variable domain in full, with the rest retrieved from reference TRBV18 and TRBJ1-2, is NAGVMQNPRHLVRRRGQEARLRCSPMKGHSHVYWYRQLPEEGLKFMVYLQKENIIDESGMPKERFSAEFPKEGPSILRIQQVVRGDSAAYFCASSPQTTDGYTFGSGTRLTVV.

This chain links TRBV5-4 with TRBJ2-2, with D hard to call. Trimming pared 2 bases from V and 0 bases from J, leaving 5 bases between. Germline V CDR1 and CDR2: SGHNT, YYREEE (reference sequence). The CDR3 length is 14 residues. CDR3: CASSFPANTGELFF. The DNA for the CDR3 is TGTGCCAGCAGCTTCCCGGCGAACACCGGGGAGCTGTTTTTT.

This sequence joins TRBV28 and TRBJ2-7, with 9 nucleotides matching TRBD2. Germline V CDR1 and CDR2: MDHEN, SYDVKM. The length of the CDR3 is 21 residues. Trimming at V came to 3 bases and at J to 9 bases, leaving 30 bases not matched to a gene. The CDR3 sequence is CASSFPPGGLSGSLGRGVQYF. The DNA for the CDR3 is TGTGCCAGCAGTTTCCCCCCCGGCGGGCTTAGCGGGAGTCTCGGTCGAGGCGTGCAGTACTTC.

This rearrangement joins TRBV9 to TRBJ2-1; 11 bases align to TRBD2. The germline CDR1 and CDR2 sequences are SGDLS and YYNGEE. Losses at the gene ends were 2 bases for V and 4 bases for J; bases not matched to a gene: 5. This CDR3 region has 16 residues. The DNA of the CDR3 is TGTGCCAGCAGCGTGGACCCTAGCGGGAGGTACAATGAGCAGTTCTTC. Protein product: CASSVDPSGRYNEQFF.

The chain is built from TRBV7-8 and TRBJ2-5; the D gene is possibly TRBD2 (5 bases). The CDR3 sequence is 14 residues long. Germline CDR1 and CDR2: SGHVS and FQNEAQ. The V and J ends lost 1 base and 4 bases respectively, with 10 bases between them. The CDR3 region has the DNA TGTGCCAGCAGCTTAGATGGAGGAACAGAGACCCAGTACTTC. It codes for CASSLDGGTETQYF.

The rearrangement links TRBV6-1 to TRBJ1-3, with a tentative D call TRBD1 (5 bases). The germline gives CDR1 MNHNS, CDR2 SASEGT. The CDR3 contains 14 residues. Trimming cost V 0 bases and J 3 bases, with 6 bases left between them. The CDR3 reads CASSEADSGNTIYF. The CDR3 DNA reads TGTGCCAGCAGTGAAGCCGACAGTGGAAACACCATATATTTT.

This clone appeared a single time. The chain links TRBV18 to TRBJ2-5; 11 bases are shared with TRBD2. The germline V gene has CDR1 KGHSH and CDR2 LQKENI. The CDR3 has 14 residues. After removal of 6 bases from V and 8 bases from J, the junction contained 8 bases not matched to a gene. The CDR3: CASSAASGGTTQYF. The DNA of the CDR3 is TGTGCCAGCTCGGCGGCTAGCGGGGGGACTACCCAGTACTTC.

The CDR3 loop reads CASSMIGAGASEGFF. CDR3 DNA sequence: TGTGCCAGTAGTATGATTGGAGCGGGAGCATCCGAGGGGTTCTTC. The chain carries TRBV19 and TRBJ2-1, with 8 positions matching TRBD2. The V and J ends lost 3 bases and 15 bases, in that order; junction bases with no gene match: 16. Germline V gene sequence: CDR1 LNHDA, CDR2 SQIVND (reference sequence). This CDR3 is 15 amino acids long.

This clone was seen only a few times. This chain joins TRBV11-2 and TRBJ2-5, with TRBD2 as a possible D gene (6 bases). The V gene lost 0 bases and the J gene lost 5 bases, with 13 bases spanning the gap. This CDR3 has 15 amino acids. Germline V CDR1 and CDR2: SGHAT, FQNNGV. The chain's CDR3 is CASSLDNGSGETQYF. For the CDR3, the DNA is TGTGCCAGCAGCTTAGATAACGGGAGCGGGGAGACCCAGTACTTC.

V gene TRBV24-1 combines with J gene TRBJ2-6; D unresolved. The CDR3 is 15 amino acids. V lost 3 bases, J lost 0 bases, and 5 bases lay in between. Germline V lookup: CDR1 KGHDR, CDR2 SFDVKD. The CDR3 DNA sequence: TGTGCCACCAGTGATAAGAGCTCTGGGGCCAACGTCCTGACTTTC. Translation: CATSDKSSGANVLTF.

This clone was counted between two and nine times. The chain has TRBV5-4 and TRBJ2-1; D remains unclear. Trimming cost V 1 base and J 10 bases, with 6 bases left between them. The CDR3 is 11 amino acids. Germline-derived CDR1 and CDR2 are SGHNT and YYREEE (reference sequence). CDR3 loop: CASSLQQEQFF. In DNA form, the CDR3 reads TGTGCCAGCAGCTTGCAACAGGAGCAGTTCTTC.

V gene TRBV4-2 combines with J gene TRBJ2-7; 9 nucleotides match TRBD1. Germline V gene sequence: CDR1 LGHNA, CDR2 YNFKEQ. V lost 4 bases to trimming and J lost 2 bases; unmatched junction nucleotides: 3. The CDR3 has 14 residues. CDR3 sequence: CASSLGQGTYEQYF. DNA for the CDR3: TGTGCCAGCAGCCTCGGACAGGGGACCTACGAGCAGTACTTC.

The chain is built from TRBV5-1 and TRBJ1-4; 8 positions match TRBD1. This CDR3 is built from 14 residues. The germline V gene has CDR1 SGHRS and CDR2 YFSETQ. Losses at the gene ends were 4 bases for V and 7 bases for J; bases not matched to a gene: 6. The CDR3 coding sequence is TGCGCCAGCAGCCCAGGGGGCGCGGTTGAAAAACTGTTTTTT. Amino acids: CASSPGGAVEKLFF.